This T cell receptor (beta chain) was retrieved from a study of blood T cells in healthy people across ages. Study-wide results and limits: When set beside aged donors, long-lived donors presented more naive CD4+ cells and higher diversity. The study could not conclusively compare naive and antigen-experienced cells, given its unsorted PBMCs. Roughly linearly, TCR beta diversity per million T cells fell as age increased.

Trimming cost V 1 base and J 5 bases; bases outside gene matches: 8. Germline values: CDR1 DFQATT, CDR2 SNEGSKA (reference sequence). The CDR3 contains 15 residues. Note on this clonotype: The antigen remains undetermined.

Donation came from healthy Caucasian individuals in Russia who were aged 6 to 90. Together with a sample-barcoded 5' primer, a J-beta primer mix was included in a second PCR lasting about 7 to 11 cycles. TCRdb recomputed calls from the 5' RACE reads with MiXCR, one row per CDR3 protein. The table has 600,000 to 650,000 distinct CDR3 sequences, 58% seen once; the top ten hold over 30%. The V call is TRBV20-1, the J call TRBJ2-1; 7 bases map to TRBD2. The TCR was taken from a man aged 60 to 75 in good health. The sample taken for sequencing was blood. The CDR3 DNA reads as TGCAGTGCTAGAGTGGCCGGGGGGATACACAATGAGCAGTTCTTC. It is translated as CSARVAGGIHNEQFF.